This T cell receptor beta chain appears in the sequencing data of a study of blood T cells in healthy people across ages. Points on this clonotype: What it recognizes is unknown.

Study-wide results and limits: Reliance upon unsorted PBMCs precluded definitive naive versus antigen-experienced comparison.

It was with a sample-barcoded 5' primer and a J-beta primer mix that a second PCR of about 6 to 12 cycles was run. Each CDR3 protein gets one entry after TCRdb re-called the 5' RACE reads with MiXCR. The table records some 1.4 million distinct CDR3 sequences, 35% to 45% of them present only once. V shed 1 base and J shed 1 base, with 19 bases lying between them. The CDR3 consists of 18 residues. Germline V gene data show CDR1 as SGHTA and CDR2 as FQGNSA. Sequences were obtained from blood. The chain has TRBV7-2 and TRBJ1-1; TRBD1 is a possible D gene (6 bases). The TCR was taken from a woman between 18 and 29 years old in good health. The CDR3 DNA sequence: TGTGCCAGCAGCTTAGTTTGGGACACGACGGGGGCGAACACTGAAGCTTTCTTT. Residues: CASSLVWDTTGANTEAFF.